A selection of T cell receptor beta chains follows, all from one sample in a study of T cell responses to AZD1222 COVID-19 vaccine. Assay used: immunoSEQ multiplex PCR; TCRdb lists only in-frame clones, some missing. The repertoire holds tens of thousands of clones, roughly nine tenths seen once, with 28% in the top ten. This specimen consisted of peripheral blood, obtained 28 days after the second AZD1222 dose. The source of these receptors is an adult who received the AZD1222 COVID-19 vaccine. Both conserved end residues are part of each CDR3. D genes are given only for firm matches. Size is omitted from some rows. Given values are once, few, many or a class for expanded clones.

length	size	V	D	J	CDR3	DNA
14	NA	TRBV6-5	NA	TRBJ1-1	CASSSTGSSTEAFF	TGTGCCAGCAGTAGCACAGGGAGTAGCACTGAAGCTTTCTTT
14	NA	TRBV27	NA	TRBJ2-7	CASSPTGLPYEQYF	TGTGCCAGCAGTCCTACAGGTCTACCCTACGAGCAGTACTTC
14	few	TRBV5-1	TRBD1	TRBJ1-6	CASSQGQGNSPLHF	TGCGCCAGCAGCCAGGGACAGGGAAATTCACCCCTCCACTTT
16	once	TRBV6-1	TRBD2	TRBJ2-2	CASSEAGGSGTGELFF	TGTGCCAGCAGTGAAGCGGGCGGGAGCGGTACCGGGGAGCTGTTTTTT
14	NA	TRBV27	NA	TRBJ2-5	CASSPLGNGETQYF	TGTGCCAGCAGTCCCCTTGGGAATGGGGAGACCCAGTACTTC
11	NA	TRBV19	NA	TRBJ2-1	CASSLGSEQFF	TGTGCCAGTAGTTTAGGAAGTGAGCAGTTCTTC
16	NA	TRBV6-2/TRBV6-3	NA	TRBJ2-1	CASSVPSHQSYNEQFF	TGTGCCAGCAGTGTCCCCTCCCACCAGTCCTACAATGAGCAGTTCTTC
14	NA	TRBV7-2	NA	TRBJ2-7	CASSSPRPGREQYF	TGTGCCAGCAGCTCCCCTAGGCCAGGGCGGGAGCAGTACTTC
15	NA	TRBV19	TRBD2	TRBJ2-3	CASTPGLASTDTQYF	TGTGCCAGTACCCCGGGACTAGCGAGCACAGATACGCAGTATTTT
14	NA	TRBV2	NA	TRBJ1-5	CASTGANSNQPQHF	TGTGCCAGCACCGGAGCGAACTCCAATCAGCCCCAGCATTTT
12	NA	TRBV7-9	NA	TRBJ2-7	CASSADIYEQYF	TGTGCCAGCAGCGCGGACATCTACGAGCAGTACTTC